This entry lists 30 T cell receptor beta chains sequenced from one sample in a study of blood T cell repertoires in COVID-19. The table came from immunoSEQ multiplex PCR; TCRdb's copy has only in-frame clones and leaves some out. The sample lists approximately 48,000 clones, approximately 85% occurring once. Sample: peripheral blood. These receptors came from a man aged 55 to 70 with acute or convalescent COVID-19.

The chain links TRBV3-1 (or the pseudogene TRBV3-2) to TRBJ2-7; weak D call: TRBD2 (6 bases). The CDR3 is made up of 14 amino acids. CDR1 is LGHDT, CDR2 YNNKEL, per germline (reference sequence). V was shortened by 3 bases and J by 4 bases, with 13 bases between the two germline ends. The CDR3 DNA sequence: TGTGCCAGCAGCCAGGGACTTCTTGAATACGAGCAGTACTTC. This gives the protein CASSQGLLEYEQYF.

This clone was seen a handful of times. The V gene is TRBV7-9, the J gene TRBJ2-6; D remains unclear. The CDR3 extends over 15 amino acids. Germline lookup yields CDR1 SEHNR and CDR2 FQNEAQ (reference sequence). Trimming cost V 5 bases and J 2 bases, with 10 bases left between them. The CDR3 loop reads CASSPSVAGANVLTF. CDR3 DNA: TGTGCCAGCAGCCCAAGCGTGGCTGGGGCCAACGTCCTGACTTTC.

The rearrangement links TRBV3-1 (or the pseudogene TRBV3-2) to TRBJ2-1; a possible D gene is TRBD1 (5 bases). CDR3 size: 15 residues. V lost 6 bases and J lost 6, with 18 bases in between. Looked up from germline, CDR1 is LGHDT and CDR2 is YNNKEL (reference sequence). The CDR3 protein is CASSHDRIRLNEQFF. CDR3 in DNA: TGTGCCAGCAGTCATGACAGAATCAGACTCAATGAGCAGTTCTTC.

This clone has only a few counts. The chain couples TRBV10-2 to TRBJ1-5, with 9 nucleotides matching TRBD1. The V and J ends lost 0 bases and 2 bases, in that order; junction bases with no gene match: 5. The CDR3 runs 17 residues. CDR1 and CDR2 (germline): WSHSY, SAAADI. CDR3 DNA sequence: TGCGCCAGCAGTGAGTCCACAGGGGGCCACCGCAATCAGCCCCAGCATTTT. Protein product: CASSESTGGHRNQPQHF.

CDR3 sequence: CASSVEREGTGELFF. In DNA form, the CDR3 reads TGTGCCAGCAGCGTAGAGCGGGAGGGTACCGGGGAGCTGTTTTTT. The genes are TRBV9 and TRBJ2-2, with 10 bases matching TRBD2. The CDR3 has 15 residues. Germline CDR1 and CDR2: SGDLS and YYNGEE. With V trimmed by 0 bases and J by 5 bases, 1 base remained unmatched.

The chain joins TRBV30 to TRBJ2-7; TRBD1 aligns across 10 bases. The CDR3 is made up of 15 amino acids. The germline V gene has CDR1 GTSNPN and CDR2 SVGIG (reference sequence). The junction had 7 bases not matched to a gene; V was cut back by 0 bases and J by 5 bases. The CDR3 reads CAWSVRGQGFDEQYF. CDR3 sequence (DNA): TGTGCCTGGAGTGTAAGGGGACAGGGGTTCGACGAGCAGTACTTC. Combining the CDR3 with reference TRBV30 and TRBJ2-7 gives the whole variable domain SQTIHQWPATLVQPVGSPLSLECTVEGTSNPNLYWYRQAAGRGLQLLFYSVGIGQISSEVPQNLSASRPQDRQFILSSKKLLLSDSGFYLCAWSVRGQGFDEQYFGPGTRLTVT.

The chain combines TRBV28 with TRBJ1-3; D not resolved. V was shortened by 0 bases and J by 0 bases, with 6 bases between the two germline ends. This CDR3 is 15 amino acids long. The V gene's germline CDR1 is MDHEN and CDR2 SYDVKM. CDR3 sequence reads: CASSLWRVSGNTIYF. The DNA for the CDR3 is TGTGCCAGCAGTTTATGGCGGGTCTCTGGAAACACCATATATTTT.

This clone was seen more than once but under ten times. The chain couples TRBV27 to TRBJ2-5; 7 bases are shared with TRBD1. Germline CDR1 reads MNHEY; CDR2 reads SMNVEV (reference sequence). The CDR3 is 14 residues long. Trimming took 5 bases from V and 1 from J; bases not matched to a gene: 4. The CDR3 region is CASSDRAPQETQYF. In DNA, the CDR3 is TGTGCCAGCAGTGACAGGGCCCCCCAAGAGACCCAGTACTTC.

V and J are TRBV19 and TRBJ1-6; TRBD1 is a possible D gene (5 bases). The CDR3 extends over 14 amino acids. V lost 7 bases, J lost 10 bases, and 17 bases lay in between. From germline, CDR1 is LNHDA and CDR2 SQIVND (reference sequence). The CDR3 loop is CASMKAGSGSPLHF. CDR3 DNA sequence: TGTGCCAGTATGAAAGCAGGGTCCGGCTCACCCCTCCACTTT.

The chain carries TRBV29-1 and TRBJ2-3; 8 nucleotides align to TRBD2. V was pared by 4 bases and J by 2 bases, with 2 bases of the junction left unmatched. This CDR3 is 13 amino acids long. Germline V gives CDR1 SQVTM, CDR2 ANQGSEA. The CDR3, as DNA: TGCAGCGTTGGGGGACTAGACACAGATACGCAGTATTTT. Translation gives CSVGGLDTDTQYF.

The chain uses TRBV11-2 and TRBJ1-4; unclear D gene. Germline CDR1 SGHAT, CDR2 FQNNGV. The CDR3 is 12 residues long. V dropped 5 bases and J dropped 10 bases, with 11 bases sitting between them. The CDR3 nucleotides are TGTGCCAGCAGCGGACTGGTGGGAAAACTGTTTTTT. Encoded protein: CASSGLVGKLFF.

The chain joins TRBV5-1 to TRBJ1-2, with 10 bases matching TRBD1. Germline V gene lookup returns CDR1 SGHRS and CDR2 YFSETQ. This CDR3 spans 14 amino acids. Trimming removed 4 bases from V and 6 bases from J; junction bases left unmatched: 6. The CDR3 DNA sequence: TGCGCCAGCAGCAGATCCGACAGGGGGCATGGCTACACCTTC. Translated, it gives CASSRSDRGHGYTF. Drawing the rest from reference TRBV5-1 and TRBJ1-2, the complete variable domain is KAGVTQTPRYLIKTRGQQVTLSCSPISGHRSVSWYQQTPGQGLQFLFEYFSETQRNKGNFPGRFSGRQFSNSRSEMNVSTLELGDSALYLCASSRSDRGHGYTFGSGTRLTVV.

V gene TRBV28 combines with J gene TRBJ1-2, with D hard to call. CDR3 length: 12 residues. Germline loops: CDR1 MDHEN, CDR2 SYDVKM. Trimming pared 5 bases from V and 7 bases from J, leaving 11 bases between. CDR3 loop: CASSQRRSGYTF. Here the CDR3 DNA reads TGTGCCAGCAGTCAAAGACGGAGTGGCTACACCTTC.

The chain couples TRBV2 to TRBJ1-2; tentatively, D is TRBD1 (5 bases). CDR1 and CDR2 (germline): SNHLY, FYNNEI. The V and J ends lost 2 bases and 7 bases respectively, with 14 bases between them. This CDR3 comprises 14 residues. CDR3: CASSESGGAGGYTF. In nucleotides, the CDR3 is TGTGCCAGCAGTGAATCCGGAGGGGCAGGTGGCTACACCTTC.

The chain carries TRBV7-3 and TRBJ2-7; D may be TRBD2 (6 bases). V was clipped by 2 bases and J by 0 bases, with 14 bases between them. This CDR3 has 16 residues. CDR1 is SGHTA, CDR2 FQGTGA, per germline. CDR3 sequence (DNA): TGTGCCAGCAGCTTAGACCGGGGGATTAGCTCCTACGAGCAGTACTTC. Translated, it gives CASSLDRGISSYEQYF.

The V and J genes are TRBV20-1 and TRBJ1-5; no clear D gene. V shed 3 bases and J shed 11 bases, with 17 bases lying between them. The CDR3 runs to 13 residues. Germline V gene sequence: CDR1 DFQATT, CDR2 SNEGSKA (reference sequence). The CDR3 loop is CSASHPGLGSQHF. DNA for the CDR3: TGCAGTGCTAGTCATCCGGGTCTTGGGTCCCAGCATTTT.

The rearrangement joins TRBV2 to TRBJ1-1, with 10 bases identical to TRBD1. Germline V CDR1 and CDR2: SNHLY, FYNNEI. CDR3 length: 16 residues. Germline trimming cut 4 bases from V and 0 bases from J; bases unmatched to any gene: 5. The CDR3 loop is CASSGTGGYMNTEAFF. The CDR3 DNA follows: TGTGCCAGCAGTGGGACAGGGGGATATATGAACACTGAAGCTTTCTTT.

On this clone itself: This sample includes further DNA sequences coding for the same CDR3. The chain carries TRBV30 and TRBJ2-2; 9 nucleotides line up with TRBD2. Per the germline V gene, CDR1 is GTSNPN and CDR2 is SVGIG (reference sequence). V was pared by 7 bases and J by 4 bases, with 16 bases of the junction left unmatched. CDR3 length equals 17 residues. For the CDR3, the DNA is TGTGCCTCCCCGACCGCCGCGGCGGGAGGGTTCACCGGGGAGCTGTTTTTT. This translates into CASPTAAAGGFTGELFF.

J is TRBJ1-2 and V is TRBV5-1; TRBD1 matches at 9 bases. V trimming: 4 bases; J trimming: 4 bases; junction bases outside the gene matches: 14. The CDR3 is made up of 17 amino acids. The germline gives CDR1 SGHRS, CDR2 YFSETQ. The CDR3 sequence is CASSQGQGSFASYGYTF. CDR3 DNA: TGCGCCAGCAGCCAAGGACAGGGGTCCTTCGCCTCCTATGGCTACACCTTC.

This rearrangement joins TRBV29-1 to TRBJ1-1; 7 bases are shared with TRBD1. Germline V gene data show CDR1 as SQVTM and CDR2 as ANQGSEA. V shed 2 bases and J 5 bases; nucleotides not matched to a gene: 5. This CDR3 comprises 13 residues. This CDR3 reads CSVESQGGTEAFF. Here the CDR3 DNA reads TGCAGCGTTGAATCCCAGGGGGGAACTGAAGCTTTCTTT.

The genes are TRBV3-1 (or the pseudogene TRBV3-2) and TRBJ2-3, with TRBD2 as a possible D gene (5 bases). This CDR3 is 14 amino acids long. Germline assignment: CDR1 LGHDT and CDR2 YNNKEL (reference sequence). V shed 1 base and J shed 1 base, with 6 bases lying between them. DNA for the CDR3: TGTGCCAGCAGCCAAGGGACTGGCACAGATACGCAGTATTTT. It is translated as CASSQGTGTDTQYF.

The chain combines TRBV7-9 with TRBJ2-7, with a tentative D call TRBD2 (6 bases). Germline V gives CDR1 SEHNR, CDR2 FQNEAQ (reference sequence). Trimming stripped 2 bases from V and 5 bases from J, with 16 bases between. The CDR3 extends over 15 amino acids. This chain's CDR3 is CASSLSYGSPHEQYF. The CDR3 nucleotides read TGTGCCAGCAGCTTATCTTACGGGAGCCCGCACGAGCAGTACTTC.

Remarks on this clone: One base away lies a much larger clone, so this may be a sequencing read error. The chain carries TRBV7-8 and TRBJ2-2, with D maybe TRBD2 (5 bases). Germline assignment: CDR1 SGHVS and CDR2 FQNEAQ. This CDR3 contains 13 residues. This CDR3 is CVSGEENTGELFF. CDR3 DNA sequence: TGTGTCAGCGGAGAAGAGAACACCGGGGAGCTGTTTTTT.

Here the CDR3 DNA reads TGTGCCAGCAGCCAAGATTTTGGATTGGGGCTAGGAGCTTTCTTT. This translates into CASSQDFGLGLGAFF. The chain employs TRBV4-2 and TRBJ1-1, with a weak D call TRBD1 (5 bases). The V and J ends lost 0 bases and 10 bases respectively, with 18 bases between them. The germline CDR1 and CDR2 sequences are LGHNA and YNFKEQ. CDR3 size: 15 residues.

This chain links TRBV5-1 with TRBJ1-4; unclear D gene. This CDR3 comprises 14 residues. Germline-derived CDR1 and CDR2 are SGHRS and YFSETQ. The V end lost 0 bases, the J end lost 3 bases, and 6 bases lay between the germline ends. The CDR3 loop reads CASSLGSANEKLFF. The DNA for the CDR3 is TGCGCCAGCAGCTTGGGCAGCGCTAATGAAAAACTGTTTTTT.

The chain has TRBV25-1 and TRBJ1-2; tentatively, D is TRBD1 (6 bases). Germline lookup yields CDR1 MGHDK and CDR2 SYGVNS. The CDR3 consists of 13 residues. V shed 3 bases and J shed 2 bases, with 7 bases lying between them. The CDR3 reads CASSETGNYGYTF. The CDR3 DNA follows: TGTGCCAGCAGTGAGACAGGAAACTATGGCTACACCTTC.

The chain joins TRBV7-8 to TRBJ1-5, with unresolved D. The germline V gene has CDR1 SGHVS and CDR2 FQNEAQ. Trimming pared 4 bases from V and 0 bases from J, leaving 10 bases between. The CDR3 contains 15 residues. The CDR3 DNA sequence: TGTGCCAGCAGCTCCGCGGCCTATAGCAATCAGCCCCAGCATTTT. This sequence encodes CASSSAAYSNQPQHF. Using reference TRBV7-8 and TRBJ1-5 for the parts outside the CDR3, the full variable domain is GAGVSQSPRYKVAKRGQDVALRCDPISGHVSLFWYQQALGQGPEFLTYFQNEAQLDKSGLPSDRFFAERPEGSVSTLKIQRTQQEDSAVYLCASSSAAYSNQPQHFGDGTRLSIL.

CDR3 loop: CASSIWGGEGYTF. Here the CDR3 DNA reads TGTGCCAGTAGTATCTGGGGGGGAGAAGGCTACACCTTC. The V and J genes are TRBV19 and TRBJ1-2, with a weak D call TRBD1 (5 bases). This CDR3 spans 13 amino acids. Deletions cut 3 bases from V and 8 bases from J, with 13 bases between. CDR1 is LNHDA, CDR2 SQIVND, per germline (reference sequence). Filled out from reference TRBV19 and TRBJ1-2, the complete variable domain reads DGGITQSPKYLFRKEGQNVTLSCEQNLNHDAMYWYRQDPGQGLRLIYYSQIVNDFQKGDIAEGYSVSREKKESFPLTVTSAQKNPTAFYLCASSIWGGEGYTFGSGTRLTVV.

V usage is TRBV24-1 and J usage is TRBJ2-6; D not certain. CDR1 is KGHDR, CDR2 SFDVKD, per germline. This CDR3 is built from 15 residues. Trimming left V 5 bases short and J 0 bases short, with 7 bases between. CDR3 DNA sequence: TGTGCCACCAGTGGAGGTGACTCTGGGGCCAACGTCCTGACTTTC. It yields the protein CATSGGDSGANVLTF.

The chain links TRBV28 to TRBJ1-2; the D gene is possibly TRBD1 (5 bases). This CDR3 has 16 amino acids. Germline CDR1 and CDR2: MDHEN and SYDVKM. Trimming pared 1 base from V and 2 bases from J, leaving 14 bases between. The chain's CDR3 is CASSLFRQIVNYGYTF. DNA for the CDR3: TGTGCCAGCAGTTTATTTCGACAGATCGTAAACTATGGCTACACCTTC.